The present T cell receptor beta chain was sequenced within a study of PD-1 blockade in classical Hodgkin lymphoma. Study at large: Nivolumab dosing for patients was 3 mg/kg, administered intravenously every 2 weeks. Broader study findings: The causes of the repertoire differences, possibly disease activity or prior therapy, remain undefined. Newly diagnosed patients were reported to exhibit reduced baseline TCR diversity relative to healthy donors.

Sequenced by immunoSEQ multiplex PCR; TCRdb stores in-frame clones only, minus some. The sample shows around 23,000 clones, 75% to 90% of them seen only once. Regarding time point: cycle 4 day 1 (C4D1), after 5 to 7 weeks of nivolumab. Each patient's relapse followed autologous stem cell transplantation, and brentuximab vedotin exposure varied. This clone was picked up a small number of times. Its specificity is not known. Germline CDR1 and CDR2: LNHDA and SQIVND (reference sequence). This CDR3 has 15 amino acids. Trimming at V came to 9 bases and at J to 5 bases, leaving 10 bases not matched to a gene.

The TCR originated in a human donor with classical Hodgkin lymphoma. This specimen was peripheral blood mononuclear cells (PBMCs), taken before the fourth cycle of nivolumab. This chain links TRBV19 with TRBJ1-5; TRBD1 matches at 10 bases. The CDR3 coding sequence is TGTGCCAGCAGAAAGGGACAGGGGTACGATCAGCCCCAGCATTTT. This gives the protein CASRKGQGYDQPQHF.